These 25 T cell receptor beta chains came from one sample sequenced in a study of CD8+ T cells in alopecia areata. Extraction and reverse transcription of RNA yielded cDNA as the sequencing template. TCRdb keeps only in-frame clones here, not all; method: immunoSEQ multiplex PCR. The sample lists about 200,000 clones, 50% to 75% occurring once. Treatment noted: oral pan-JAK inhibitor, 5-10 mg twice daily. The sample here was CD4+ T cells sorted from blood, taken at week 4, from a patient treated with tofacitinib. Source of these receptors: a human donor with alopecia areata.

V and J are TRBV7-2 and TRBJ2-7; 7 positions match TRBD1. Trimming at V came to 5 bases and at J to 5 bases, leaving 9 bases not matched to a gene. Germline lookup yields CDR1 SGHTA and CDR2 FQGNSA. The CDR3 consists of 14 residues. The CDR3 loop is CASSLRQGRNEQYF. CDR3 sequence (DNA): TGTGCCAGCAGCCTGAGACAGGGAAGGAACGAGCAGTACTTC.

A remark on this clone: Other nucleotide sequences in the sample specify the same CDR3. V and J are TRBV5-1 and TRBJ2-7; 9 bases are shared with TRBD1. J gave up 3 bases and V 0 bases, and 1 base lay outside the gene matches. Germline V gene sequence: CDR1 SGHRS, CDR2 YFSETQ. CDR3 length: 14 residues. CDR3 nucleotides: TGCGCCAGCAGCTTGGCGGGACAGGGCTACGAGCAGTACTTC. Translating it yields CASSLAGQGYEQYF.

This clone came up a few times. In DNA form, the CDR3 reads TGTGCCAGCAGCTTAAACGGTTCACCCCTCCACTTT. Translation gives CASSLNGSPLHF. The chain is built from TRBV7-2 and TRBJ1-6; unclear D gene. Trimming pared 2 bases from V and 9 bases from J, leaving 5 bases between. Germline values: CDR1 SGHTA, CDR2 FQGNSA. The CDR3 loop spans 12 amino acids.

The chain carries TRBV5-6 and TRBJ2-2, with D uncertain. The V gene's germline CDR1 is SGHDT and CDR2 YYEEEE. Between the trimmed V and J ends, which lost 4 bases and 0 bases, there was a span of 7 bases. This CDR3 has 14 amino acids. The chain's CDR3 is CASSLPPNTGELFF. DNA of the CDR3: TGTGCCAGCAGCCTGCCACCGAACACCGGGGAGCTGTTTTTT.

The genes are TRBV5-6 and TRBJ2-2; TRBD1 agrees at 7 bases. This CDR3 is 15 amino acids long. The V gene's germline CDR1 is SGHDT and CDR2 YYEEEE. J was trimmed by 6 bases and V by 5 bases; bases with no gene match: 10. This CDR3 reads CASRQWDRKAGELFF. In DNA, the CDR3 is TGTGCCAGCAGGCAGTGGGACAGAAAAGCCGGGGAGCTGTTTTTT.

The CDR3 sequence: CASSPFVGESYEQYF. The CDR3, as DNA: TGTGCCAGCAGCCCGTTCGTGGGGGAATCCTACGAGCAGTACTTC. The J gene is TRBJ2-7, the V gene TRBV7-2; D might be TRBD1 or TRBD2, each matching 5 bases. The CDR3 has 15 amino acids. Germline lookup yields CDR1 SGHTA and CDR2 FQGNSA. V was shortened by 5 bases and J by 1 base, with 15 bases between the two germline ends.

J is TRBJ2-3 and V is TRBV29-1; the match to TRBD2 covers 14 bases. Germline V gene data show CDR1 as SQVTM and CDR2 as ANQGSEA. This CDR3 spans 16 amino acids. Losses at the gene ends were 4 bases for V and 0 bases for J; bases not matched to a gene: 3. CDR3 in amino acids: CSVAGTSGGSTDTQYF. For the CDR3, the DNA is TGCAGCGTTGCCGGGACTAGCGGGGGAAGCACAGATACGCAGTATTTT.

V gene TRBV10-3 combines with J gene TRBJ1-6; D possibly corresponds to TRBD1 (6 bases). CDR1 ENHRY and CDR2 SYGVKD come from the germline V gene. This CDR3 is built from 14 residues. V was shortened by 2 bases and J by 10 bases, with 12 bases between the two germline ends. The CDR3 region is CAISEGVRGSPLHF. CDR3 in DNA: TGTGCCATCAGTGAGGGGGTAAGGGGGTCACCCCTCCACTTT.

The chain uses TRBV6-6 and TRBJ1-2; 9 bases line up with TRBD1. The trim removed 2 bases at V and 5 bases at J, leaving 6 bases unmatched. Germline CDR1 and CDR2: MNHNY and SVGAGI (reference sequence). This CDR3 is 15 amino acids long. The CDR3 coding sequence is TGTGCCAGCAGTTACACCACGACAGGGGGGTATGGCTACACCTTC. It codes for CASSYTTTGGYGYTF.

The chain carries TRBV27 and TRBJ1-5, with D uncertain. The germline gives CDR1 MNHEY, CDR2 SMNVEV (reference sequence). Trimming took off 3 bases at V and 5 bases at J, with 11 bases between the two ends. The CDR3 is 14 amino acids. CDR3 residues: CASSFNARYQPQHF. In DNA, the CDR3 is TGTGCCAGCAGTTTTAACGCCAGATATCAGCCCCAGCATTTT.

The chain couples TRBV29-1 to TRBJ2-5, with 12 positions matching TRBD1. Losses at the gene ends were 2 bases for V and 5 bases for J; bases not matched to a gene: 6. The CDR3 length is 15 residues. Germline CDR1 and CDR2: SQVTM and ANQGSEA. The CDR3 DNA reads as TGCAGCGTTGAACTACGGGACAGGGGGCCCGAGACCCAGTACTTC. Translating gives CSVELRDRGPETQYF.

CDR3 coding DNA: TGTGCCAGCAGTTTAAATGGCTACACCTTC. Translated, it gives CASSLNGYTF. V is TRBV27 and J is TRBJ1-2; D unclear. V gave up 2 bases and J gave up 6 bases, with 1 base separating them. The CDR3 runs to 10 residues. Germline CDR1 is MNHEY and CDR2 is SMNVEV (reference sequence).

The chain employs TRBV5-1 and TRBJ2-7, with 9 bases lining up with TRBD1. The CDR3 runs 15 residues. Per germline, CDR1 SGHRS and CDR2 YFSETQ. The trim removed 1 base at V and 4 bases at J, leaving 6 bases unmatched. CDR3 region: CASSLLGGQGYEQYF. The CDR3 DNA follows: TGCGCCAGCAGCTTGTTAGGCGGACAGGGGTACGAGCAGTACTTC.

A note on this clone: This CDR3 is also generated by other DNA sequences in the sample. The chain employs TRBV2 and TRBJ2-3, with D uncertain. V dropped 0 bases and J dropped 5 bases, with 0 bases sitting between them. Germline V gene lookup returns CDR1 SNHLY and CDR2 FYNNEI. The CDR3 has 11 residues. The DNA of the CDR3 is TGTGCCAGCAGTGAAGCAGATACGCAGTATTTT. It codes for CASSEADTQYF.

The CDR3 protein is CASSGDRISSGNTIYF. The CDR3, as DNA: TGTGCCAGCAGCGGGGACAGAATAAGCTCTGGAAACACCATATATTTT. This chain connects TRBV5-6 to TRBJ1-3; 7 bases are shared with TRBD1. CDR1 and CDR2 (germline): SGHDT, YYEEEE. This CDR3 spans 16 amino acids. Trimming cost V 4 bases and J 0 bases; bases outside gene matches: 7.

This clone occurred once. This chain connects TRBV29-1 to TRBJ2-7, with a possible D match to TRBD1 (5 bases). Per germline, CDR1 SQVTM and CDR2 ANQGSEA. This CDR3 is 14 amino acids long. Trimming took 3 bases from V and 1 from J, leaving 13 bases between them. The CDR3 protein is CSVDLPGLSYEQYF. CDR3 in DNA: TGCAGCGTTGATCTTCCAGGGTTATCCTACGAGCAGTACTTC.

The rearrangement joins TRBV5-4 to TRBJ1-1; D is ambiguous. Germline V gene sequence: CDR1 SGHNT, CDR2 YYREEE (reference sequence). Trimming removed 4 bases from V and 8 bases from J, with 15 bases in between. This CDR3 has 13 residues. The CDR3 DNA follows: TGTGCCAGCAGCACCCTGAAGACGTCCGAAGCTTTCTTT. It codes for CASSTLKTSEAFF.

CDR3 nucleotides: TGTGCCAGCAGCGCAAGACGGGGACTGAACACTGAAGCTTTCTTT. This codes for CASSARRGLNTEAFF. This chain connects TRBV25-1 to TRBJ1-1; weak D call: TRBD1 (5 bases). There are 15 residues in the CDR3. Germline CDR1 and CDR2: MGHDK and SYGVNS. Trimming stripped 6 bases from V and 0 bases from J, with 14 bases between.

The V and J genes are TRBV4-3 and TRBJ2-6; D is perhaps TRBD2 (5 bases). The CDR3 spans 18 residues. The germline V gene encodes CDR1 LGHNA and CDR2 YSLEER. Deletions cut 0 bases from V and 0 bases from J, with 12 bases between. For the CDR3, the DNA is TGCGCCAGCAGCCAAGATTTGGGAGAACTCTCTGGGGCCAACGTCCTGACTTTC. Translated, it gives CASSQDLGELSGANVLTF.

The chain joins TRBV5-6 to TRBJ2-7, with D perhaps TRBD2 (6 bases). From germline, CDR1 is SGHDT and CDR2 YYEEEE. The V end lost 4 bases, the J end lost 3 bases, and 11 bases lay between the germline ends. This CDR3 has 13 amino acids. The CDR3 DNA reads TGTGCCAGCAGCCGCGGGGTCGTCTACGAGCAGTACTTC. The encoded protein is CASSRGVVYEQYF.

This sequence joins TRBV29-1 and TRBJ2-5; 8 nucleotides agree with TRBD1. The germline gives CDR1 SQVTM, CDR2 ANQGSEA. The V segment lost 0 bases and the J segment 5 bases; nucleotides outside the gene matches: 8. CDR3 length: 15 amino acids. CDR3 amino acids: CSVEDLSGGRETQYF. The CDR3 nucleotides are TGCAGCGTTGAAGATCTATCAGGGGGCAGGGAGACCCAGTACTTC.

A few counts support this clone. The gene calls are TRBV7-3 and TRBJ2-3, with D possibly being TRBD1 (6 bases). The CDR3 is made up of 15 amino acids. Germline CDR1 reads SGHTA; CDR2 reads FQGTGA. Trimming left V 2 bases short and J 1 base short, with 10 bases between. The CDR3 DNA is TGTGCCAGCAGCTTACAGGGGCCGGGCACAGATACGCAGTATTTT. Protein product: CASSLQGPGTDTQYF.

V and J are TRBV2 and TRBJ2-7; the match to TRBD2 covers 11 bases. The CDR3 runs to 19 residues. The J segment lost 5 bases and the V segment lost 6 bases, leaving 21 bases of the junction unmatched. The germline V gene has CDR1 SNHLY and CDR2 FYNNEI. Here the CDR3 reads CASRSGSWERLAGNDEQYF. The CDR3 bases are TGTGCCAGCAGAAGTGGTTCGTGGGAGAGACTAGCGGGGAACGACGAGCAGTACTTC.

The CDR3 sequence: CASKPSGGTHTQYF. The CDR3 region has the DNA TGTGCCAGCAAACCCAGCGGGGGGACCCATACGCAGTATTTT. The chain carries TRBV6-6 and TRBJ2-3; 9 bases match TRBD2. The CDR3 loop spans 14 amino acids. With V trimmed by 7 bases and J by 7 bases, 9 bases remained unmatched. CDR1 is MNHNY, CDR2 SVGAGI, per germline (reference sequence).

This chain joins TRBV2 and TRBJ1-5, with D unresolved. V was trimmed by 6 bases and J by 9 bases, leaving 9 bases between them. Germline-derived CDR1 and CDR2 are SNHLY and FYNNEI. This CDR3 spans 11 amino acids. The CDR3 bases are TGTGCCAGCAGATCCGACGGGCCCCAGCATTTT. Residues: CASRSDGPQHF.